This is a list of T cell receptor beta chains from one sample in a study of T cell changes during pregnancy in multiple sclerosis. Using immunoSEQ multiplex PCR, the repertoire was profiled, and TCRdb retains in-frame clones only, with some absent. The repertoire holds tens of thousands of clones, with over 85% as singletons. Sequenced material: peripheral blood, taken after pregnancy. The receptors were gathered from a female donor in good health, enrolled as a control in a pregnancy study. The CDR3 runs from the conserved cysteine through the conserved F or W. Each record gives: D gene, clone size, V gene, J gene, CDR3 DNA, CDR3 protein. A D gene is named only where the DNA matches it firmly. Size is omitted from some rows. Given values are once, few, many or a class for expanded clones.

d_gene: -; abundance: -; v_gene: TRBV4-2; j_gene: TRBJ1-1; CDR3nt: TGTGCCAGCAGCCAAAACGCGGCGGACACTGAAGCTTTCTTT; CDR3aa: CASSQNAADTEAFF
d_gene: TRBD1; abundance: -; v_gene: TRBV5-6; j_gene: TRBJ1-2; CDR3nt: TGTGCCAGCAGCACACAGGGGTATGGCTACACCTTC; CDR3aa: CASSTQGYGYTF
d_gene: -; abundance: -; v_gene: TRBV28; j_gene: TRBJ2-5; CDR3nt: TGTGCCAGCAGTTTGGGGGCCTATTATCGGGAGACCCAGTACTTC; CDR3aa: CASSLGAYYRETQYF
d_gene: -; abundance: -; v_gene: TRBV6-6; j_gene: TRBJ1-3; CDR3nt: TGTGCCAGCAGTTATCGGTCGCCATCTGGAAACACCATATATTTT; CDR3aa: CASSYRSPSGNTIYF
d_gene: -; abundance: few; v_gene: TRBV5-5; j_gene: TRBJ2-7; CDR3nt: TGTGCCAGCACCGGAGTCTACGAGCAGTACTTC; CDR3aa: CASTGVYEQYF
d_gene: -; abundance: -; v_gene: TRBV4-3; j_gene: TRBJ2-5; CDR3nt: TGCGCCAGCAGCCAAGTTGCCGGAGAGACCCAGTACTTC; CDR3aa: CASSQVAGETQYF
d_gene: -; abundance: -; v_gene: TRBV7-2; j_gene: TRBJ1-6; CDR3nt: TGTGCCAGCAGCTTAGGGGGTTCTTCCGGGACTATGGTATCACCCCTCCACTTT; CDR3aa: CASSLGGSSGTMVSPLHF
d_gene: -; abundance: -; v_gene: TRBV5-6; j_gene: TRBJ1-5; CDR3nt: TGTGCCAGCACTCTGGCGGGGGCCAATCAGCCCCAGCATTTT; CDR3aa: CASTLAGANQPQHF
d_gene: TRBD1; abundance: -; v_gene: TRBV7-3; j_gene: TRBJ1-1; CDR3nt: TGTGCCAGCAGCGTCACAGGGGGCCTTTGGAACACTGAAGCTTTCTTT; CDR3aa: CASSVTGGLWNTEAFF
d_gene: -; abundance: -; v_gene: TRBV7-2; j_gene: TRBJ2-1; CDR3nt: TGTGCCAGCAGCCCCCGGGACTACAATGAGCAGTTCTTC; CDR3aa: CASSPRDYNEQFF
d_gene: -; abundance: -; v_gene: TRBV6-6; j_gene: TRBJ1-5; CDR3nt: TGTGCCAGCAGTTACTCGCCCCAGGGGACGGAACAGCCCCAGCATTTT; CDR3aa: CASSYSPQGTEQPQHF
d_gene: -; abundance: -; v_gene: TRBV28; j_gene: TRBJ1-2; CDR3nt: TGTGCCAGCAGTTTAAGACAGGCTAACTATGGCTACACCTTC; CDR3aa: CASSLRQANYGYTF
d_gene: -; abundance: -; v_gene: TRBV28; j_gene: TRBJ1-1; CDR3nt: TGTGCCAGCAAAGCGCAGGGAGGCACTGAAGCTTTCTTT; CDR3aa: CASKAQGGTEAFF
d_gene: -; abundance: -; v_gene: TRBV7-9; j_gene: TRBJ1-1; CDR3nt: TGTGCCAGCAGCTTACGGACTGAAGCTTTCTTT; CDR3aa: CASSLRTEAFF
d_gene: TRBD2; abundance: -; v_gene: TRBV18; j_gene: TRBJ2-5; CDR3nt: TGTGCCAGCTCGACTCTAGCGGGGGGTCCTCAAGAGACCCAGTACTTC; CDR3aa: CASSTLAGGPQETQYF
d_gene: -; abundance: -; v_gene: TRBV19; j_gene: TRBJ2-7; CDR3nt: TGTGCCCGTTCCCAGGGGGGACAGAGCTCCTACGAGCAGTACTTC; CDR3aa: CARSQGGQSSYEQYF
d_gene: TRBD1; abundance: -; v_gene: TRBV6-6; j_gene: TRBJ1-5; CDR3nt: TGTGCCAGCAGTTACATCAACAGGGGGCGGCTTCAGCCCCAGCATTTT; CDR3aa: CASSYINRGRLQPQHF
d_gene: -; abundance: -; v_gene: TRBV19; j_gene: TRBJ2-1; CDR3nt: TGTGCCAGTAACCCTAGTAAGGGAGCCGAGGACAATGAGCAGTTCTTC; CDR3aa: CASNPSKGAEDNEQFF
d_gene: TRBD1; abundance: -; v_gene: TRBV11-2; j_gene: TRBJ1-2; CDR3nt: TGTGCCAGCAGCTCACTCCGGGACAGGAACTATGGCTACACCTTC; CDR3aa: CASSSLRDRNYGYTF
d_gene: TRBD2; abundance: -; v_gene: TRBV10-2; j_gene: TRBJ2-7; CDR3nt: TGCGCCAGCAGCCCGGGACTAGCGGGGACATCCGAGCAGTACTTC; CDR3aa: CASSPGLAGTSEQYF
d_gene: -; abundance: -; v_gene: TRBV6-1; j_gene: TRBJ2-3; CDR3nt: TGTGCCAGCAGTGAAGGGAGTACCGGGGCAGATACGCAGTATTTT; CDR3aa: CASSEGSTGADTQYF
d_gene: -; abundance: -; v_gene: TRBV7-9; j_gene: TRBJ1-1; CDR3nt: TGTGCCAGCAGCTTGGACAGGAACACTGAAGCTTTCTTT; CDR3aa: CASSLDRNTEAFF
d_gene: TRBD2; abundance: once; v_gene: TRBV5-4; j_gene: TRBJ2-5; CDR3nt: TGTGCCAGCAGCTGGAGGACTAGCGCTGCACGAGAGACCCAGTACTTC; CDR3aa: CASSWRTSAARETQYF
d_gene: TRBD2; abundance: -; v_gene: TRBV5-1; j_gene: TRBJ2-5; CDR3nt: TGCGCCAGCAGCTTGGTGAACGGGGGGGAAGAGACCCAGTACTTC; CDR3aa: CASSLVNGGEETQYF
d_gene: TRBD2; abundance: -; v_gene: TRBV2; j_gene: TRBJ2-7; CDR3nt: TGTGCCAGCAGTGGGCTAGCGGGGGCCCACGAGCAGTACTTC; CDR3aa: CASSGLAGAHEQYF
d_gene: TRBD1; abundance: -; v_gene: TRBV5-6; j_gene: TRBJ2-1; CDR3nt: TGTGCCAGCAGCACAAGACAGGGCAGCGATGAGCAGTTCTTC; CDR3aa: CASSTRQGSDEQFF
d_gene: TRBD1; abundance: -; v_gene: TRBV5-3; j_gene: TRBJ2-1; CDR3nt: TGTGCCAGAAGCTCGGGACAGAAAAAATTTGCAATTACCTACAATGAGCAGTTCTTC; CDR3aa: CARSSGQKKFAITYNEQFF
d_gene: -; abundance: -; v_gene: TRBV19; j_gene: TRBJ2-1; CDR3nt: TGTGCCAGTAGTCGGAGGGGCGGGGAGCAGTTCTTC; CDR3aa: CASSRRGGEQFF
d_gene: -; abundance: -; v_gene: TRBV7-3; j_gene: TRBJ1-1; CDR3nt: TGTGCCAGCAGCTCCCACAGGGAAACTGAAGCTTTCTTT; CDR3aa: CASSSHRETEAFF
d_gene: TRBD1; abundance: -; v_gene: TRBV4-1; j_gene: TRBJ1-5; CDR3nt: TGCGCCAGCAGCCAAGAGACAGGGATTAGCAATCAGCCCCAGCATTTT; CDR3aa: CASSQETGISNQPQHF
d_gene: -; abundance: -; v_gene: TRBV27; j_gene: TRBJ1-2; CDR3nt: TGTGCCAGCAGTTTAGCGGGACGGAACTATGGCTACACCTTC; CDR3aa: CASSLAGRNYGYTF
d_gene: TRBD2; abundance: -; v_gene: TRBV5-4; j_gene: TRBJ2-1; CDR3nt: TGTGCCAGCAGCTTATCCGGGACTAGCGGGGGCAATGAGCAGTTCTTC; CDR3aa: CASSLSGTSGGNEQFF
d_gene: TRBD1; abundance: -; v_gene: TRBV7-2; j_gene: TRBJ2-7; CDR3nt: TGTGCCAGCAGCTTAGACACAGGGGGCGGCTACGAGCAGTACTTC; CDR3aa: CASSLDTGGGYEQYF
d_gene: TRBD1; abundance: -; v_gene: TRBV28; j_gene: TRBJ2-2; CDR3nt: TGTGCCAGCAGACCAGGGGGCGCTGGTACCGGGGAGCTGTTTTTT; CDR3aa: CASRPGGAGTGELFF
d_gene: -; abundance: -; v_gene: TRBV10-2; j_gene: TRBJ2-7; CDR3nt: TGCGCCAGCGGCAGGGGAAGATCTTACGAGCAGTACTTC; CDR3aa: CASGRGRSYEQYF
d_gene: TRBD1; abundance: -; v_gene: TRBV7-9; j_gene: TRBJ2-2; CDR3nt: TGTGCCAGCAGCTTAACCGGACAGGGAGTCACCGGGGAGCTGTTTTTT; CDR3aa: CASSLTGQGVTGELFF
d_gene: TRBD2; abundance: -; v_gene: TRBV15; j_gene: TRBJ2-1; CDR3nt: TGTGCCACCAGCTTAACCCGGGGGGTTAATGAGCAGTTCTTC; CDR3aa: CATSLTRGVNEQFF
d_gene: -; abundance: -; v_gene: TRBV7-2; j_gene: TRBJ1-1; CDR3nt: TGTGCCAGCAGCTCAGACAGACGGAACACTGAAGCTTTCTTT; CDR3aa: CASSSDRRNTEAFF
d_gene: -; abundance: -; v_gene: TRBV10-3; j_gene: TRBJ2-7; CDR3nt: TGTGCCATCAGTGTAGGGGGGGCAAGCGACGAGCAGTACTTC; CDR3aa: CAISVGGASDEQYF
d_gene: -; abundance: -; v_gene: TRBV28; j_gene: TRBJ2-4; CDR3nt: TGTGCCAGCAGTCCCGAGGGGGTAGCCAAAAACATTCAGTACTTC; CDR3aa: CASSPEGVAKNIQYF
d_gene: TRBD1; abundance: -; v_gene: TRBV5-8; j_gene: TRBJ1-3; CDR3nt: TGTGCCAGCAGCTTGTTGAGGGACAGCTCTGGAAACACCATATATTTT; CDR3aa: CASSLLRDSSGNTIYF
d_gene: -; abundance: -; v_gene: TRBV10-3; j_gene: TRBJ2-2; CDR3nt: TGTGCCACCCAAGGGAGGAGGGACGGGGAGCTGTTTTTT; CDR3aa: CATQGRRDGELFF
d_gene: -; abundance: -; v_gene: TRBV29-1; j_gene: TRBJ1-2; CDR3nt: TGCAGCGTTGGGATCGAGGATGGCTACACCTTC; CDR3aa: CSVGIEDGYTF
d_gene: TRBD1; abundance: -; v_gene: TRBV7-8; j_gene: TRBJ1-5; CDR3nt: TGTGCCAGCAGTTTTCAGGACAGGGGCCAGAGGAATCAGCCCCAGCATTTT; CDR3aa: CASSFQDRGQRNQPQHF
d_gene: -; abundance: -; v_gene: TRBV18; j_gene: TRBJ1-1; CDR3nt: TGTGCCAGCTCACCCCAGGGCACTGAAGCTTTCTTT; CDR3aa: CASSPQGTEAFF
d_gene: -; abundance: -; v_gene: TRBV27; j_gene: TRBJ1-5; CDR3nt: TGTGCCAGCAGTTTAGCGGGGGGCGGTCAGCCCCAGCATTTT; CDR3aa: CASSLAGGGQPQHF
d_gene: TRBD2; abundance: few; v_gene: TRBV27; j_gene: TRBJ2-5; CDR3nt: TGTGCCAGCAGTTTATCGGGGACTAGCGGTGGAGAGACCCAGTACTTC; CDR3aa: CASSLSGTSGGETQYF
d_gene: TRBD1; abundance: -; v_gene: TRBV28; j_gene: TRBJ1-1; CDR3nt: TGTGCCAGCAGAAGTTATCGGATATGGGACAGTAAGATGAACACTGAAGCTTTCTTT; CDR3aa: CASRSYRIWDSKMNTEAFF
d_gene: -; abundance: -; v_gene: TRBV14; j_gene: TRBJ2-7; CDR3nt: TGTGCCAGCAGCCAAGAAAGCGGCGCGGATGAGCAGTACTTC; CDR3aa: CASSQESGADEQYF
d_gene: -; abundance: -; v_gene: TRBV27; j_gene: TRBJ2-5; CDR3nt: TGTGCCAGCAGCAAGTGGGACTGGGGTAATAGAGAGACCCAGTACTTC; CDR3aa: CASSKWDWGNRETQYF
d_gene: TRBD2; abundance: -; v_gene: TRBV4-1; j_gene: TRBJ2-1; CDR3nt: TGCGCCAGCAGCCAAGTGCAAGGGACTAGCGGTGACAATGAGCAGTTCTTC; CDR3aa: CASSQVQGTSGDNEQFF
d_gene: -; abundance: -; v_gene: TRBV18; j_gene: TRBJ2-1; CDR3nt: TGTGCCAGCTCACCGAACCGACAAGGGGATGAGCAGTTCTTC; CDR3aa: CASSPNRQGDEQFF
d_gene: -; abundance: -; v_gene: TRBV27; j_gene: TRBJ1-3; CDR3nt: TGTGCCAGCAGGGCGGGAGCCTCTGGAAACACCATATATTTT; CDR3aa: CASRAGASGNTIYF
d_gene: TRBD2; abundance: -; v_gene: TRBV28; j_gene: TRBJ2-7; CDR3nt: TGTGCCAGCAGTCTCTTAGCGGGAGTGTACGAGCAGTACTTC; CDR3aa: CASSLLAGVYEQYF